This T cell receptor (beta chain) was identified in a study of cytomegalovirus exposure and HLA in healthy donors. In the study overall: From HLA-typed donors, an early data release held approximately 85 million unique TCRs.

This PCR relied on a set of 60 Vbeta primers and 13 Jbeta primers. Data came from immunoSEQ multiplex PCR; TCRdb stores just in-frame clones and leaves some out. The sample contains around 250,000 clones, 81% of which appear only once. V dropped 1 base and J dropped 5 bases, with 11 bases sitting between them. This CDR3 spans 14 amino acids. The germline gives CDR1 LNHDA, CDR2 SQIVND (reference sequence). Study outcomes and limitations: In an earlier analysis, productive rearrangement rates for most beta V segments clustered near 87% or 30%.

Notes on this clone: Its matching antigen is unknown.

The chain employs TRBV19 and TRBJ1-1; possibly TRBD1 for D (5 bases). This clonotype originated in a woman aged 60-75 years in good health and CMV-seropositive. Sequences were obtained from PBMCs. The CDR3 is CASSIGQGRTEAFF. CDR3 bases: TGTGCCAGTAGTATAGGTCAGGGTCGGACTGAAGCTTTCTTT.